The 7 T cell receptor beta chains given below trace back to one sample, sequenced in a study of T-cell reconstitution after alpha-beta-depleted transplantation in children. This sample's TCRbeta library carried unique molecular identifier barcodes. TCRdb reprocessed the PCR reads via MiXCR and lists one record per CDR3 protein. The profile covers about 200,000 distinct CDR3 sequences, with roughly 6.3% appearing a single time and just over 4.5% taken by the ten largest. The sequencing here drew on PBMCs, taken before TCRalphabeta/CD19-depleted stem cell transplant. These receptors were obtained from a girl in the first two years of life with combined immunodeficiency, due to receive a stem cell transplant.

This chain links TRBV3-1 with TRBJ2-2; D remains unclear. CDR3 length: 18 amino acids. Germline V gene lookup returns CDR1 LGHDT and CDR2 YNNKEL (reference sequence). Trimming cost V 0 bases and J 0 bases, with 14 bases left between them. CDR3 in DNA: TGTGCCAGCAGCCAAGAAGAGGCGGTGAGAGCGAACACCGGGGAGCTGTTTTTT. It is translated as CASSQEEAVRANTGELFF.

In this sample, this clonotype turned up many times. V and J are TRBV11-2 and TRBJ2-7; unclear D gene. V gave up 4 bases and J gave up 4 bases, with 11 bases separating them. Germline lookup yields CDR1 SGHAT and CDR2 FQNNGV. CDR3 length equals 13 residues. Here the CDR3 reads CASSSPLLYEQYF. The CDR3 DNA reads TGTGCCAGCAGCTCCCCACTGTTATACGAGCAGTACTTC.

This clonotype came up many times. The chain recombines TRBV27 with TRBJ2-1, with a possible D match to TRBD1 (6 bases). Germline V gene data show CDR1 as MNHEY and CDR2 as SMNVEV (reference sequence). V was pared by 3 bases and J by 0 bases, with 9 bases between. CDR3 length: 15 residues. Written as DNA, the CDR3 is TGTGCCAGCAGTTTGGACAGACGCTCCTACAATGAGCAGTTCTTC. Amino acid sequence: CASSLDRRSYNEQFF.

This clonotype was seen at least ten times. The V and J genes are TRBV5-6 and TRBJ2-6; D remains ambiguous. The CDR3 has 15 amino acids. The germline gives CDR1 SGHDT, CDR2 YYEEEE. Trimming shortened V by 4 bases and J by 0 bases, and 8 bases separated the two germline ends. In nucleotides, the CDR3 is TGTGCCAGCAGCCCAAGGTACTCTGGGGCCAACGTCCTGACTTTC. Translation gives CASSPRYSGANVLTF.

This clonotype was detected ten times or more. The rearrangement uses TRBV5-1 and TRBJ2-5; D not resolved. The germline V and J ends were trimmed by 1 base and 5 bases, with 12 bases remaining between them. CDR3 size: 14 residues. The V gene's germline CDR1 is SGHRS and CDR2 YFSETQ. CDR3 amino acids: CASSLNTYGETQYF. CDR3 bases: TGCGCCAGCAGCTTGAATACATATGGGGAGACCCAGTACTTC.

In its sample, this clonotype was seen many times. CDR3 amino acids: CASSATDQGAVQETQYF. CDR3 coding DNA: TGTGCCAGCAGCGCGACCGACCAGGGGGCTGTACAAGAGACCCAGTACTTC. The gene calls are TRBV7-9 and TRBJ2-5; 8 nucleotides agree with TRBD1. Trimming took 5 bases from V and 2 from J; bases not matched to a gene: 13. The CDR3 is made up of 17 amino acids. Germline V CDR1 and CDR2: SEHNR, FQNEAQ (reference sequence).

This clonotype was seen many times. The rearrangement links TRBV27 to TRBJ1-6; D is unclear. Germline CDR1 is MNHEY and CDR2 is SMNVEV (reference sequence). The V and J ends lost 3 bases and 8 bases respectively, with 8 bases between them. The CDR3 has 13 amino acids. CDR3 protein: CASSFGVDSPLHF. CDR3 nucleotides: TGTGCCAGCAGTTTCGGGGTGGATTCACCCCTCCACTTT.